This TCR beta chain appears in the sequencing data of a study of OX40 agonist ivuxolimab in advanced cancers. Across the study: Mean age roughly 65 years, range about 20 to 90; about 81% male.

Study-wide results and limits: At doses 0.1 to 3.0 mg/kg, CD4+ and CD8+ clones expanded.

Generated by immunoSEQ multiplex PCR, the TCRdb table keeps only in-frame clones and is missing some. The data contain about 70,000 clones, just over 85% of them singletons. The V gene's germline CDR1 is SGHAT and CDR2 FQNNGV. Between the trimmed V and J ends, which lost 8 bases and 0 bases, there was a span of 12 bases. The CDR3 extends over 14 amino acids. With regard to this clone: Antigen specificity is unknown.

V and J are TRBV11-2 and TRBJ2-3; no reliable D call. The origin of this receptor is an adult with an advanced solid tumor such as melanoma, head and neck, liver or kidney cancer. This sample comprised CD4+ or CD8+ T cells sorted from blood, obtained in a trial of the OX40 agonist ivuxolimab. This chain's CDR3 is CASVGGSSTDTQYF. The CDR3 DNA reads TGTGCCAGCGTTGGTGGATCTAGCACAGATACGCAGTATTTT.